The clone carrying this T cell receptor (beta chain) was counted a few times. Produced via immunoSEQ multiplex PCR; TCRdb's table is partial and in-frame only. The table records 200,000 to 300,000 clones, about 90% of them present only once. This sample was included in a study of blood T cell repertoires in COVID-19. Study-level background: Samples of COVID-19 (acute and convalescent) were obtained from the United States, Italy and Spain.

The clonotype originates from a woman aged 40-49 years who had recovered from COVID-19. Sequencing used peripheral blood.

The CDR3: CASSEEGTQLYGYTF. In nucleotides, the CDR3 is TGTGCCAGCAGCGAAGAAGGGACTCAATTGTATGGCTACACCTTC. The rearrangement joins TRBV5-6 to TRBJ1-2, with D possibly matching TRBD1 (5 bases). CDR3 length: 15 residues. Trimming shortened V by 4 bases and J by 5 bases, and 18 bases separated the two germline ends. Looked up from germline, CDR1 is SGHDT and CDR2 is YYEEEE.